This entry lists 30 T cell receptor beta chains sequenced from one sample in a study of cytomegalovirus exposure and HLA in healthy donors. Researchers ran the PCR with 60 Vbeta and 13 Jbeta primers. Using immunoSEQ multiplex PCR, the repertoire was profiled, and TCRdb retains in-frame clones only, with some absent. The sample lists 100,000 to 150,000 clones; 75% to 80% were seen once. Sequenced material: PBMCs. The receptors come from a woman aged 40 to 50 in good health and CMV-seronegative.

The chain joins TRBV11-2 to TRBJ2-7; no clear D. This CDR3 is 12 amino acids long. Trimming took off 5 bases at V and 6 bases at J, with 11 bases between the two ends. The germline V gene has CDR1 SGHAT and CDR2 FQNNGV. The CDR3 is CASSRPGLEQYF. DNA for the CDR3: TGTGCCAGCAGCCGTCCTGGCCTCGAGCAGTACTTC.

Here the CDR3 DNA reads TGTGCCAGCAGAGCGTTGGGGGGTGAGCAGTTCTTC. Its translation is CASRALGGEQFF. The chain has TRBV2 and TRBJ2-1, with D possibly being TRBD2 (6 bases). Trimming cost V 6 bases and J 9 bases, with 12 bases left between them. The germline V gene has CDR1 SNHLY and CDR2 FYNNEI. This CDR3 comprises 12 residues.

The chain carries TRBV25-1 and TRBJ1-4; 8 nucleotides line up with TRBD1. CDR3 length: 15 amino acids. V dropped 3 bases and J dropped 7; count of bases not matched to a gene: 7. The germline CDR1 and CDR2 sequences are MGHDK and SYGVNS. CDR3 in amino acids: CASSDPDRGIEKLFF. The CDR3 DNA sequence: TGTGCCAGCAGTGACCCTGACAGGGGTATTGAAAAACTGTTTTTT. Using reference TRBV25-1 and TRBJ1-4 for the parts outside the CDR3, the full variable domain is EADIYQTPRYLVIGTGKKITLECSQTMGHDKMYWYQQDPGMELHLIHYSYGVNSTEKGDLSSESTVSRIRTEHFPLTLESARPSHTSQYLCASSDPDRGIEKLFFGSGTQLSVL.

There are a few counts of this clone. The chain recombines TRBV10-1 with TRBJ2-3, with D possibly matching TRBD1 (5 bases). V was shortened by 3 bases and J by 0 bases, with 13 bases between the two germline ends. The germline V gene encodes CDR1 WNHNN and CDR2 SYGVQD (reference sequence). The CDR3 consists of 16 residues. This chain's CDR3 is CASSDLTGASTDTQYF. CDR3 in DNA: TGCGCCAGCAGTGATTTAACAGGCGCTAGCACAGATACGCAGTATTTT.

Comment on this clone: One base separates it from a far larger clone, so it is likely a read error. This same CDR3 is encoded by further DNA sequences in the sample. The V call is TRBV4-2, the J call TRBJ2-4, with TRBD1 as a possible D gene (5 bases). Germline lookup yields CDR1 LGHNA and CDR2 YNFKEQ. The CDR3 totals 16 residues. In DNA form, the CDR3 reads TGTGCCAGTAGCCAAGATCAGGGCGGTTGGGGAAACATTCAGTACTTC. It specifies CASSQDQGGWGNIQYF.

The V call is TRBV6-5, the J call TRBJ2-7; 7 positions agree with TRBD2. The CDR3 consists of 16 residues. CDR1 is MNHEY and CDR2 is SVGAGI in the germline V gene. V lost 2 bases, J lost 7 bases, and 14 bases stayed unmatched. CDR3 amino acids: CASSYRRREWGGEQYF. CDR3 nucleotides: TGTGCCAGCAGTTACCGGAGACGGGAGTGGGGGGGGGAGCAGTACTTC.

This clone is a singleton in its sample. Sequence at one end of the junction differs from germline and may be a read error. The chain couples TRBV6-5 to TRBJ2-7, with D perhaps matching TRBD1 (6 bases). Germline V gives CDR1 MNHEY, CDR2 SVGAGI. The CDR3 runs 15 residues. CDR3 sequence (DNA): TGTGCCAGCACCTACGAACAGGGACGAACCTACGGGCAGTACTTC. Its protein product is CASTYEQGRTYGQYF.

This chain connects TRBV7-9 to TRBJ1-4; a weak D match, TRBD1 (5 bases). Between the trimmed V and J ends, which lost 2 bases and 4 bases, there was a span of 11 bases. Germline loops: CDR1 SEHNR, CDR2 FQNEAQ (reference sequence). The CDR3 is 15 amino acids. CDR3 residues: CASSLYGGGNEKLFF. The CDR3 region has the DNA TGTGCCAGCAGCTTATACGGGGGAGGTAATGAAAAACTGTTTTTT.

The chain links TRBV7-8 to TRBJ2-7; no reliable D call. The CDR3 sequence is 15 residues long. V shed 0 bases and J shed 2 bases, with 11 bases lying between them. Germline V gene lookup returns CDR1 SGHVS and CDR2 FQNEAQ. The CDR3 region is CASSLAWAGPYEQYF. The CDR3 nucleotides are TGTGCCAGCAGCTTAGCGTGGGCAGGTCCCTACGAGCAGTACTTC.

The chain is built from TRBV7-3 and TRBJ2-3; D remains ambiguous. The CDR3 runs 14 residues. V was cut by 4 bases and J by 0 bases, with 8 bases left in between. The germline gives CDR1 SGHTA, CDR2 FQGTGA. As DNA, the CDR3 is TGTGCCAGCAGCTACACACTAAGCACAGATACGCAGTATTTT. Amino acid sequence: CASSYTLSTDTQYF. The whole variable domain, remainder taken from reference TRBV7-3 and TRBJ2-3, is GAGVSQTPSNKVTEKGKYVELRCDPISGHTALYWYRQSLGQGPEFLIYFQGTGAADDSGLPNDRFFAVRPEGSVSTLKIQRTERGDSAVYLCASSYTLSTDTQYFGPGTRLTVL.

This sequence joins TRBV9 and TRBJ2-7, with 8 nucleotides matching TRBD1. The length of the CDR3 is 13 residues. V dropped 4 bases and J dropped 5; count of bases not matched to a gene: 5. Germline-derived CDR1 and CDR2 are SGDLS and YYNGEE. The CDR3 DNA reads TGTGCCAGCAGCCCAGGACAGGGTCACGAGCAGTACTTC. It translates to CASSPGQGHEQYF.

In this sample, this clone turned up a few times. The chain has TRBV19 and TRBJ2-5, with TRBD1 matching 9 bases. Germline lookup yields CDR1 LNHDA and CDR2 SQIVND (reference sequence). This CDR3 spans 13 amino acids. The V gene end was trimmed by 7 bases and the J gene end by 5 bases; junction bases not matched to a gene: 5. The DNA for the CDR3 is TGTGCCAGTAATTACAGGGGGCTCGAGACCCAGTACTTC. Translation: CASNYRGLETQYF.

The rearrangement uses TRBV15 and TRBJ2-7; 8 bases agree with TRBD2. The germline V gene has CDR1 LNHNV and CDR2 YYDKDF (reference sequence). The CDR3 consists of 13 residues. The V gene end was trimmed by 8 bases and the J gene end by 3 bases; junction bases not matched to a gene: 6. Here the CDR3 reads CATGTSENYEQYF. The CDR3 DNA follows: TGTGCCACCGGGACTAGTGAAAACTACGAGCAGTACTTC.

The chain is built from TRBV28 and TRBJ2-3; TRBD2 matches at 14 bases. Germline CDR1 reads MDHEN; CDR2 reads SYDVKM. V gave up 3 bases and J gave up 6 bases; unmatched junction bases: 8. The CDR3 is 17 amino acids. CDR3: CASSLYRLAGGEDTQYF. CDR3 coding DNA: TGTGCCAGCAGTTTGTACAGACTAGCGGGAGGGGAGGATACGCAGTATTTT. The full variable domain, rest sourced from reference TRBV28 and TRBJ2-3, is DVKVTQSSRYLVKRTGEKVFLECVQDMDHENMFWYRQDPGLGLRLIYFSYDVKMKEKGDIPEGYSVSREKKERFSLILESASTNQTSMYLCASSLYRLAGGEDTQYFGPGTRLTVL.

The V and J genes are TRBV27 and TRBJ2-5; 8 bases match TRBD1. The DNA matches TRBJ2-7 better at its end, which makes the J call doubtful. The CDR3 consists of 14 residues. Germline CDR1 and CDR2: MNHEY and SMNVEV (reference sequence). The CDR3 region has the DNA TGTGCCAGCAGTTTAGCGGGACAGGATTACGAGCAGTACTTC. Its translation is CASSLAGQDYEQYF.

V and J are TRBV7-9 and TRBJ2-1, with 8 positions matching TRBD2. Germline-derived CDR1 and CDR2 are SEHNR and FQNEAQ (reference sequence). This CDR3 region has 12 residues. V shed 4 bases and J 8 bases; nucleotides not matched to a gene: 1. CDR3 sequence (DNA): TGTGCCAGCAGCTCACTAGCGGATGAGCAGTTCTTC. Translating it yields CASSSLADEQFF.

CDR3 region: CASSLTSGRIYNEQFF. The DNA of the CDR3 is TGTGCCAGCAGCTTAACTAGCGGGAGGATCTACAATGAGCAGTTCTTC. The chain has TRBV7-9 and TRBJ2-1; 12 nucleotides match TRBD2. The junction had 2 bases not matched to a gene; V was cut back by 2 bases and J by 3 bases. The CDR3 sequence is 16 residues long. Germline assignment: CDR1 SEHNR and CDR2 FQNEAQ (reference sequence).

This chain joins TRBV28 and TRBJ1-2, with a possible D match to TRBD1 (6 bases). The germline gives CDR1 MDHEN, CDR2 SYDVKM. The CDR3 is 12 amino acids. The V end lost 2 bases, the J end lost 13 bases, and 14 bases lay between the germline ends. The CDR3 nucleotides read TGTGCCAGCAGTTTAACCGAGAAGGGGGTCACCTTC. Encoded protein: CASSLTEKGVTF.

The chain joins TRBV11-1 to TRBJ2-1; D is uncertain. Germline V CDR1 and CDR2: SGHAT, FQDESV (reference sequence). There are 15 residues in the CDR3. With 5 bases removed from V and 3 bases from J, the gap between germline ends came to 14 bases. The CDR3: CASSLTVSGYNEQFF. DNA of the CDR3: TGTGCCAGCAGCCTCACTGTCTCTGGCTACAATGAGCAGTTCTTC.

The chain uses TRBV28 and TRBJ2-3; 10 bases align to TRBD1. Germline CDR1 and CDR2: MDHEN and SYDVKM. J was trimmed by 6 bases and V by 7 bases; bases with no gene match: 10. The CDR3 totals 15 residues. The CDR3 loop is CASTRDRGTLDTQYF. CDR3 bases: TGTGCCAGCACCCGGGACAGGGGTACTTTGGATACGCAGTATTTT.

This clone came up a few times. This chain joins TRBV28 and TRBJ1-5; D uncertain. V shed 2 bases and J shed 2 bases, with 7 bases lying between them. This CDR3 has 14 residues. Germline V lookup: CDR1 MDHEN, CDR2 SYDVKM. Here the CDR3 DNA reads TGTGCCAGCAGTTTACTGCAGGGCAATCAGCCCCAGCATTTT. Encoded protein: CASSLLQGNQPQHF.

The chain is built from TRBV5-1 and TRBJ2-7, with D possibly matching TRBD2 (6 bases). The CDR3 has 18 residues. Germline V CDR1 and CDR2: SGHRS, YFSETQ. V lost 0 bases and J lost 0, with 19 bases in between. In nucleotides, the CDR3 is TGCGCCAGCAGCTTGGAGGGCAGGGACTGGGCTGCCTCCTACGAGCAGTACTTC. Residues: CASSLEGRDWAASYEQYF.

This clone has a single count. The chain joins TRBV4-2 to TRBJ2-3, with 12 bases fitting TRBD2. The CDR3 consists of 18 residues. Germline trimming cut 2 bases from V and 7 bases from J; bases unmatched to any gene: 13. CDR1 LGHNA and CDR2 YNFKEQ come from the germline V gene. CDR3 loop: CASSQSGLAGWGSYTQYF. DNA of the CDR3: TGTGCCAGCAGCCAATCTGGACTAGCGGGATGGGGGAGTTATACGCAGTATTTT.

V usage is TRBV7-8 and J usage is TRBJ1-3; no clear D gene. The CDR3 is 16 residues long. V was shortened by 3 bases and J by 0 bases, with 12 bases between the two germline ends. Germline lookup yields CDR1 SGHVS and CDR2 FQNEAQ. In DNA form, the CDR3 reads TGTGCCAGCAGCTTGAGGCCTTTGGCCTCTGGAAACACCATATATTTT. It specifies CASSLRPLASGNTIYF.

This clone was observed a single time. V usage is TRBV19 and J usage is TRBJ2-5; 13 bases match TRBD2. The germline V gene encodes CDR1 LNHDA and CDR2 SQIVND (reference sequence). This CDR3 has 15 amino acids. After removal of 7 bases from V and 7 bases from J, the junction contained 9 bases not matched to a gene. The CDR3 coding sequence is TGTGCCAGTAAAACTAGCGGGAGGGTTTCGGGGACCCAGTACTTC. Its protein is CASKTSGRVSGTQYF.

V usage is TRBV4-1 and J usage is TRBJ2-3; 14 bases align to TRBD2. From germline, CDR1 is MGHRA and CDR2 YSYEKL. This CDR3 is 19 amino acids long. Germline trimming cut 1 base from V and 6 bases from J; bases unmatched to any gene: 12. As DNA, the CDR3 is TGCGCCAGCAGCCAAGGGGCTATTGGGACTAGCGGGAGTGGCGATACGCAGTATTTT. Protein product: CASSQGAIGTSGSGDTQYF.

This clone was seen more than once but under ten times. The V and J genes are TRBV25-1 and TRBJ2-3, with D possibly being TRBD2 (5 bases). Trimming shortened V by 6 bases and J by 6 bases, and 13 bases separated the two germline ends. CDR1 and CDR2 from the germline V gene are MGHDK and SYGVNS. This CDR3 contains 13 residues. CDR3: CASSSGALDTQYF. CDR3 DNA sequence: TGTGCCAGCAGCAGCGGCGCCTTGGATACGCAGTATTTT.

The gene calls are TRBV9 and TRBJ2-7; 8 positions match TRBD2. V was pared by 2 bases and J by 0 bases, with 7 bases of the junction left unmatched. Germline V CDR1 and CDR2: SGDLS, YYNGEE. CDR3 length: 16 amino acids. The CDR3 DNA reads as TGTGCCAGCAGCGTGGGATCCGGGACTAGCTCCTACGAGCAGTACTTC. As protein: CASSVGSGTSSYEQYF.

This chain connects TRBV7-8 to TRBJ1-5; 8 positions match TRBD1. The germline V gene has CDR1 SGHVS and CDR2 FQNEAQ. The CDR3 loop spans 18 amino acids. Losses at the gene ends were 1 base for V and 1 base for J; bases not matched to a gene: 9. The CDR3 reads CASSLGGRGQTSNQPQHF. The CDR3 DNA reads TGTGCCAGCAGCTTAGGTGGCAGGGGGCAAACGAGCAATCAGCCCCAGCATTTT.

This clone was observed a handful of times. The chain combines TRBV2 with TRBJ1-4; TRBD1 matches at 7 bases. Germline assignment: CDR1 SNHLY and CDR2 FYNNEI. Germline trimming cut 5 bases from V and 5 bases from J; bases unmatched to any gene: 8. The CDR3 loop spans 15 amino acids. CDR3 sequence: CASSSWTGPNEKLFF. DNA for the CDR3: TGTGCCAGCAGTTCATGGACAGGACCCAATGAAAAACTGTTTTTT. Together with reference TRBV2 and TRBJ1-4, the CDR3 gives the full variable domain: EPEVTQTPSHQVTQMGQEVILRCVPISNHLYFYWYRQILGQKVEFLVSFYNNEISEKSEIFDDQFSVERPDGSNFTLKIRSTKLEDSAMYFCASSSWTGPNEKLFFGSGTQLSVL.